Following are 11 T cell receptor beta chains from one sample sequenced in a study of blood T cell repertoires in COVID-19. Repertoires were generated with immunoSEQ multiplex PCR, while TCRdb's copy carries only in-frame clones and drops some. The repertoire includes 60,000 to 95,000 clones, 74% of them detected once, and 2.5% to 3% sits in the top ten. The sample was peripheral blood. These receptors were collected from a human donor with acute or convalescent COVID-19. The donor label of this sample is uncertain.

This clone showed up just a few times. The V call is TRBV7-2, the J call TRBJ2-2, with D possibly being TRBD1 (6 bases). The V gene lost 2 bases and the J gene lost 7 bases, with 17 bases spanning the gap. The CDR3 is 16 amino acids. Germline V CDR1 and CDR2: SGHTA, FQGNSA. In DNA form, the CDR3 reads TGTGCCAGCAGCTTAAACGTTCTGGGACAACGCGGGGAGCTGTTTTTT. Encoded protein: CASSLNVLGQRGELFF.

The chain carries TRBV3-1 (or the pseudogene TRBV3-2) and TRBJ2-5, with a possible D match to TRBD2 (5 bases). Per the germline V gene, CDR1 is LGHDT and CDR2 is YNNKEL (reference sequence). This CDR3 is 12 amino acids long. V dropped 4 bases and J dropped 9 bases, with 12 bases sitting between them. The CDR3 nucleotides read TGTGCCAGCAGCCTGTCCGGGGTTGCCCAGTACTTC. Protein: CASSLSGVAQYF.

The CDR3 DNA reads TGTGCCAGCAGTTACATGGCCCGACAGGGCAGAGAAAAACTGTTTTTT. This encodes CASSYMARQGREKLFF. The chain is built from TRBV6-5 and TRBJ1-4, with 7 bases fitting TRBD1. CDR1 is MNHEY, CDR2 SVGAGI, per germline. Germline trimming cut 2 bases from V and 8 bases from J; bases unmatched to any gene: 11. The CDR3 totals 16 residues.

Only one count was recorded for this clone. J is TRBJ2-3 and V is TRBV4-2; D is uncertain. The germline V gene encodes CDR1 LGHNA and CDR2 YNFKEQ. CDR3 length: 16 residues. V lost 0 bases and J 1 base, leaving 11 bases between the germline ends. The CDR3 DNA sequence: TGTGCCAGCAGCCAAGAGACTCCCCCTCGCACAGATACGCAGTATTTT. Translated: CASSQETPPRTDTQYF.

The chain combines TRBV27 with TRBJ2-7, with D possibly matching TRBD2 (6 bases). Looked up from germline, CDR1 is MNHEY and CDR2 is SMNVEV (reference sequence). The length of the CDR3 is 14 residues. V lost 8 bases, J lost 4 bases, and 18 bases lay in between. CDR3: CASAPAGTEYEQYF. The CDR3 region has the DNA TGTGCCAGCGCGCCCGCCGGGACTGAGTACGAGCAGTACTTC.

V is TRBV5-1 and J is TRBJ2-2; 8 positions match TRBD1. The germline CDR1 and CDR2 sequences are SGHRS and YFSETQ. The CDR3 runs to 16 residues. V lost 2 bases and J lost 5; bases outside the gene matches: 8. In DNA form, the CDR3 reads TGCGCCAGCAGCTTAGACGGACAGGGATGGACCGGGGAGCTGTTTTTT. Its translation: CASSLDGQGWTGELFF.

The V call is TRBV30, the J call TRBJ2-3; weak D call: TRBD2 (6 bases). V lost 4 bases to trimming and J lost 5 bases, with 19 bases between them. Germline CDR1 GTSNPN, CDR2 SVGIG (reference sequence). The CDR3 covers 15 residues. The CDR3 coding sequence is TGTGCCTGGAAAGCGATCGGGAGATCGGGAGATACGCAGTATTTT. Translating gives CAWKAIGRSGDTQYF. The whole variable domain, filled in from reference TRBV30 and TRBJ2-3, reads SQTIHQWPATLVQPVGSPLSLECTVEGTSNPNLYWYRQAAGRGLQLLFYSVGIGQISSEVPQNLSASRPQDRQFILSSKKLLLSDSGFYLCAWKAIGRSGDTQYFGPGTRLTVL.

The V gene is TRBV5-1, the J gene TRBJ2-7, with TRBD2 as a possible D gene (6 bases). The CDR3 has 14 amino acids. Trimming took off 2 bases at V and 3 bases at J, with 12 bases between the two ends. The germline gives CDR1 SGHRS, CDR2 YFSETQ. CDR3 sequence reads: CASSFGGTIYEQYF. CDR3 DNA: TGCGCCAGCAGCTTCGGGGGAACTATCTACGAGCAGTACTTC.

The CDR3 reads CASSLSWQYGYTF. The DNA of the CDR3 is TGTGCCAGCAGTTTATCGTGGCAGTATGGCTACACCTTC. V usage is TRBV27 and J usage is TRBJ1-2; no reliable D call. The CDR3 contains 13 residues. Trimming left V 0 bases short and J 5 bases short, with 7 bases between. Germline V gene data show CDR1 as MNHEY and CDR2 as SMNVEV (reference sequence).

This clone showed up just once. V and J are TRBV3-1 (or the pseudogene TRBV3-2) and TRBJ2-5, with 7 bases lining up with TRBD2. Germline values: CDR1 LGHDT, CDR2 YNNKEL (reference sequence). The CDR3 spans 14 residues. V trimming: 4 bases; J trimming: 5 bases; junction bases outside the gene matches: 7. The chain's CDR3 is CASSRREGGETQYF. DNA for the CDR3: TGTGCCAGCAGCCGGAGAGAGGGAGGGGAGACCCAGTACTTC.

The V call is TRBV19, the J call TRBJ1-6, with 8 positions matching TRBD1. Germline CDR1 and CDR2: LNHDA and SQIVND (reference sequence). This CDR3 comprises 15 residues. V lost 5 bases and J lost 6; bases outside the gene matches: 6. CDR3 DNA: TGTGCCAGTAGTTCCGAGACAGGGGTTAATTCACCCCTCCACTTT. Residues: CASSSETGVNSPLHF.